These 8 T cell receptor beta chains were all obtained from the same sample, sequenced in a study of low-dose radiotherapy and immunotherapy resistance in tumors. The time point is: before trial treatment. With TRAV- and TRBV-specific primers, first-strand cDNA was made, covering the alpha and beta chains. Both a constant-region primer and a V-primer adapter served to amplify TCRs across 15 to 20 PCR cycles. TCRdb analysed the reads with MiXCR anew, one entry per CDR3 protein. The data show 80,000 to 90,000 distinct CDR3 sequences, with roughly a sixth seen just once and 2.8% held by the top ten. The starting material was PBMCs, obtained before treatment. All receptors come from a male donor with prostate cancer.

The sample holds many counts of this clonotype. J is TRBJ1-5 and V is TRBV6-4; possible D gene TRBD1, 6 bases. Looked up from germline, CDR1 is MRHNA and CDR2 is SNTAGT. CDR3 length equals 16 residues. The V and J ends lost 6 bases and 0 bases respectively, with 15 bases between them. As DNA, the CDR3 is TGTGCCAGCAGGGGGGGGGCACCTTATAGCAATCAGCCCCAGCATTTT. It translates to CASRGGAPYSNQPQHF.

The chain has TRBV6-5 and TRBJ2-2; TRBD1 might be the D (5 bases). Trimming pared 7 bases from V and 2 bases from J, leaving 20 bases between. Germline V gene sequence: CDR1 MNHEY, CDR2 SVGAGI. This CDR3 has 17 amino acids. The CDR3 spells CASKPNARAVNTGELFF. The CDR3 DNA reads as TGTGCCAGCAAGCCCAACGCCAGGGCTGTAAACACCGGGGAGCTGTTTTTT.

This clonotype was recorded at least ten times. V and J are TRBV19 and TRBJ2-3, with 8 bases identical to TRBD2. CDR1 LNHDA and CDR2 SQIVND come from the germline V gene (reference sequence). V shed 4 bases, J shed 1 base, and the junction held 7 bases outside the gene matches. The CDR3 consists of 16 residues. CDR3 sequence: CASSTLRGGGTDTQYF. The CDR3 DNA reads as TGTGCCAGTAGTACGCTACGGGGGGGCGGCACAGATACGCAGTATTTT.

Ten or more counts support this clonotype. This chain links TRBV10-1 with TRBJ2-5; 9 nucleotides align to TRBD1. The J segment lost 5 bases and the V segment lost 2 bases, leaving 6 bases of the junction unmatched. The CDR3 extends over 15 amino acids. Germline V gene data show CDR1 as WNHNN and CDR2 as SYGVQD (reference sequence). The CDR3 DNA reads TGCGCCAGCAGTGAGCGAGGACAGGGGTTGGAGACCCAGTACTTC. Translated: CASSERGQGLETQYF.

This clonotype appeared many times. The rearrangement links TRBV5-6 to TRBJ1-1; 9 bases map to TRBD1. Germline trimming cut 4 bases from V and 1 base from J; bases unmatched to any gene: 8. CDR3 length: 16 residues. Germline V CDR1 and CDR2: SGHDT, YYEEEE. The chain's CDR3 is CASSAGTGSGNTEAFF. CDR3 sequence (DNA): TGTGCCAGCAGCGCCGGGACAGGGTCGGGGAACACTGAAGCTTTCTTT.

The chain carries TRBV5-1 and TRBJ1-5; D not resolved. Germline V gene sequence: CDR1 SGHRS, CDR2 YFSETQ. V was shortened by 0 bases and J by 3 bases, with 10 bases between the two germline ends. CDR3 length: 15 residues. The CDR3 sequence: CASSLEGTNNQPQHF. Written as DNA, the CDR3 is TGCGCCAGCAGCTTGGAAGGCACGAACAATCAGCCCCAGCATTTT.

CDR3 protein: CASSPGLAGTLRTDTQYF. For the CDR3, the DNA is TGCGCCAGCAGCCCGGGACTAGCGGGGACCCTGAGGACAGATACGCAGTATTTT. The rearrangement links TRBV5-1 to TRBJ2-3, with 13 bases lining up with TRBD2. Looked up from germline, CDR1 is SGHRS and CDR2 is YFSETQ. V gave up 4 bases and J gave up 3 bases; unmatched junction bases: 11. The CDR3 has 18 residues.

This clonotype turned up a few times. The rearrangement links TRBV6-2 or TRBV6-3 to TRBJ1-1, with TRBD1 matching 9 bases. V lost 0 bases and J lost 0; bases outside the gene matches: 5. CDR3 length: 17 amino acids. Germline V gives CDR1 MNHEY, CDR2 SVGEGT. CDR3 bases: TGTGCCAGCAGTTACTCGACGGGACAGGGAATGAACACTGAAGCTTTCTTT. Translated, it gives CASSYSTGQGMNTEAFF.